The source of this TCR beta chain is a study of T cells in women clearing cervical HPV infection. Study-wide context: Women with histologically confirmed HPV16-related CIN3 or worse, 2 with invasive cancer, served as cases. No precancer developed; the control's incident HPV16 infection cleared within 12 months.

Regarding the study as a whole: A classifier using richness and V gene abundances reached an AUC of roughly 0.83.

The ends lost 4 bases at V and 7 bases at J; junction bases unmatched: 13. Germline V gives CDR1 SGHNT, CDR2 YYREEE (reference sequence). CDR3 length: 15 amino acids. Notes on this clone: The target antigen is unknown. The missing CDR3 end, 3 residues past where the read stops, is filled in from the germline J gene.

immunoSEQ multiplex PCR used an average of around 1,200 ng genomic DNA. Profiling relied on immunoSEQ multiplex PCR, and the TCRdb table lists in-frame clones only, not all of them. The repertoire shows tens of thousands of clones; the top ten hold about 6%. Sequencing input: blood buffy coat. This TCR was sampled from a woman between 18 and 70 years old with a cervical HPV16 infection that either progressed to CIN3+ or cleared (not recorded which). The V call is TRBV5-4, the J call TRBJ1-2; 7 bases are a match to TRBD1. The CDR3 here is CASSTGTAAVGGYTF. Partial CDR3 DNA: TGTGCCAGCAGCACTGGGACAGCCGCAGTGGGTGGC.